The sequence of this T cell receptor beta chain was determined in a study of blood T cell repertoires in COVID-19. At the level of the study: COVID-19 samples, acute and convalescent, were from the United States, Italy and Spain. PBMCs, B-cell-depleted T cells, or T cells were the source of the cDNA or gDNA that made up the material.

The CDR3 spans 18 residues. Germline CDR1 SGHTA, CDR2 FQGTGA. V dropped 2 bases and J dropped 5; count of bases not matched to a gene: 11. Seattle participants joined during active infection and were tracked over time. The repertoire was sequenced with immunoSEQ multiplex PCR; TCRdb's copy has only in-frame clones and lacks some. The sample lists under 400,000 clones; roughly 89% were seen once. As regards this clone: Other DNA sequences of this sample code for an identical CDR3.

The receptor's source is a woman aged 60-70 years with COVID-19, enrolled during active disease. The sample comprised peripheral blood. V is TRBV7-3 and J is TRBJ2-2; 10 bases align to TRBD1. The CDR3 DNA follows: TGTGCCAGCAGCTTAGGCCCTTGGACAGGGGGAAGGACCGGGGAGCTGTTTTTT. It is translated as CASSLGPWTGGRTGELFF.